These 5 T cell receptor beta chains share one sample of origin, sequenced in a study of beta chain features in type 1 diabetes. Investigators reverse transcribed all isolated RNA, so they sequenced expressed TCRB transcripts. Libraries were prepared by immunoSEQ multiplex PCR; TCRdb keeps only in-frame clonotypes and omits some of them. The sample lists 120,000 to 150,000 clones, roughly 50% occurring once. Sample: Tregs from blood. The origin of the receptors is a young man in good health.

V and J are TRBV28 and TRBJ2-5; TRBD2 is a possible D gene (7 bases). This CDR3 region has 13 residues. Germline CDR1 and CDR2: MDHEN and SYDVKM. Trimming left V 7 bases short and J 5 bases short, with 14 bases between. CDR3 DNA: TGTGCCAGCATCCCGGGGGGCTCGGAGACCCAGTACTTC. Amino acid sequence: CASIPGGSETQYF.

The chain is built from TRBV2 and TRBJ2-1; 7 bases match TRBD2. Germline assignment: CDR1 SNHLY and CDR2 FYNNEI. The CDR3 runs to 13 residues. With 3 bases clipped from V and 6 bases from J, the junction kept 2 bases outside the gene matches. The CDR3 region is CASSETSFNEQFF. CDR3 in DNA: TGTGCCAGCAGTGAGACTAGCTTCAATGAGCAGTTCTTC.

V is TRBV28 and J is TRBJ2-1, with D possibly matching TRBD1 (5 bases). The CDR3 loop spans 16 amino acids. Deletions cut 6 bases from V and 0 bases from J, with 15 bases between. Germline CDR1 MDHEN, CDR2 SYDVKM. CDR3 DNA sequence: TGTGCCAGCAGCGGCTTTCAGGGTAGCTCCTACAATGAGCAGTTCTTC. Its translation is CASSGFQGSSYNEQFF.

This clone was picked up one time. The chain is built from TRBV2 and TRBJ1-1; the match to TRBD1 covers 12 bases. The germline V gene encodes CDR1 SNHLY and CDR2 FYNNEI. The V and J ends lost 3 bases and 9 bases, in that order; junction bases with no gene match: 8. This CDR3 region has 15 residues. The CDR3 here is CASSDSGTGGEKAFF. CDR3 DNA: TGTGCCAGCAGTGATTCGGGGACAGGGGGCGAAAAAGCTTTCTTT. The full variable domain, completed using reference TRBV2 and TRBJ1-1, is EPEVTQTPSHQVTQMGQEVILRCVPISNHLYFYWYRQILGQKVEFLVSFYNNEISEKSEIFDDQFSVERPDGSNFTLKIRSTKLEDSAMYFCASSDSGTGGEKAFFGQGTRLTVV.

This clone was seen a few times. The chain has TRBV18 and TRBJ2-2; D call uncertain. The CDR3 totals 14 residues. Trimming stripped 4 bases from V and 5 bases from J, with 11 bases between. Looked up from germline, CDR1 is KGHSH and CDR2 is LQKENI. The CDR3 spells CASSRAVSTGELFF. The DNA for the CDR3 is TGTGCCAGCTCACGAGCCGTTTCTACCGGGGAGCTGTTTTTT.